The sequence of this TCR beta chain was determined in a study of CXCR3-negative and CXCR3-positive naive CD8 T cells. Overall study context: Sequencing gave some 140 million TRB reads overall, about 1.5 +/- 0.3 million per library. Findings and limits, study-wide: For CXCR3-positive naive cells, TRB CDR3s were more hydrophobic than those of CXCR3-negative naive cells.

Germline CDR1 is MDHEN and CDR2 is SYDVKM. The CDR3 loop spans 17 amino acids. UMI-labeled TRB cDNA libraries were prepared by 5' RACE. TCRdb reworked the 5' RACE reads into one entry per CDR3 protein, no DNA. This sample's clone table lists 75,000 to 90,000 distinct CDR3 sequences. A note on this clonotype: The antigen is unknown.

The rearrangement joins TRBV28 to TRBJ2-5; the TCRdb D gene call, TRBD2, has no DNA to confirm it. This sequence originates from a human donor in good health. Some clones in this sample may be carry-over from other donors' samples. The specimen was naive CXCR3+ CD8+ T cells from blood. Subset described: CD45RO-CCR7+CD27+CD95- naive CD8+ T cells expressing CXCR3 (TNR3+). CDR3 region: CASSLTSARQYQETQYF.